Shown below are 30 T cell receptor beta chains from a single sample sequenced in a study of vaccination and CD4 T cells after COVID-19. The Oncomine TCR Beta short-read assay was what sequenced the DNA obtained from cultured CD4+ T cells. TCRdb independently ran MiXCR on the PCR reads; one entry per CDR3 protein. This sample has about 15,000 distinct CDR3 sequences, with roughly 50% found just once. The time point denotes: late sampling 161 to 241 days after vaccination in three convalescent patients. Treatment meaning: approximately 11-day PBMC culture with coronavirus spike peptide pools or control peptides (ViraFEST assay). Their cognate antigens are unknown. The specimen comprised CD4+ T cells from blood, cultured in vitro, sampled about 7 months after SARS-CoV-2 vaccination. These receptor sequences come from a human donor who had recovered from COVID-19.

The chain has TRBV7-2 and TRBJ2-7; D is ambiguous. Looked up from germline, CDR1 is SGHTA and CDR2 is FQGNSA. This CDR3 spans 15 amino acids. V was cut by 2 bases and J by 3 bases, with 14 bases left in between. The CDR3 here is CASSLLGIGRYEQYF. The DNA for the CDR3 is TGTGCCAGCAGCTTATTAGGAATCGGACGCTACGAGCAGTACTTC.

The chain employs TRBV2 and TRBJ2-7, with a tentative D call TRBD2 (6 bases). The CDR3 is 11 residues long. The germline V gene has CDR1 SNHLY and CDR2 FYNNEI. Trimming took off 6 bases at V and 6 bases at J, with 9 bases between the two ends. The CDR3 region is CASRGLAEQYF. CDR3 nucleotides: TGTGCCAGCAGGGGACTTGCCGAGCAGTACTTC.

This clonotype was detected only a few times. V usage is TRBV19 and J usage is TRBJ1-5; 10 bases line up with TRBD1. V dropped 1 base and J dropped 7; count of bases not matched to a gene: 4. The CDR3 totals 15 residues. CDR1 is LNHDA, CDR2 SQIVND, per germline (reference sequence). The CDR3 is CASSIVGTGEQPQHF. The DNA of the CDR3 is TGTGCCAGTAGTATAGTTGGGACAGGGGAACAGCCCCAGCATTTT.

V gene TRBV6-2 or TRBV6-3 combines with J gene TRBJ2-1; 8 nucleotides align to TRBD2. The CDR3 contains 17 residues. The V segment lost 5 bases and the J segment 9 bases; nucleotides outside the gene matches: 18. Germline loops: CDR1 MNHEY, CDR2 SVGEGT. Here the CDR3 reads CASSTAPGTSLGSEQFF. The CDR3 DNA follows: TGTGCCAGCAGTACAGCCCCCGGGACTAGTCTAGGTAGTGAGCAGTTCTTC.

The chain carries TRBV20-1 and TRBJ1-1, with D perhaps matching TRBD1 (6 bases). The V gene's germline CDR1 is DFQATT and CDR2 SNEGSKA (reference sequence). Deletions cut 2 bases from V and 1 base from J, with 20 bases between. The CDR3 loop spans 17 amino acids. CDR3 sequence: CSARPASLGGGNTEAFF. The CDR3 nucleotides are TGCAGTGCTAGACCCGCTAGTCTAGGGGGAGGGAACACTGAAGCTTTCTTT.

This clonotype was seen a few times. The chain is built from TRBV30 and TRBJ1-2; D possibly corresponds to TRBD1 (5 bases). There are 14 residues in the CDR3. The V end was cut by 2 bases, the J end by 8 bases, with 18 bases between. Germline V lookup: CDR1 GTSNPN, CDR2 SVGIG (reference sequence). CDR3 in amino acids: CAWSRSGALWGYTF. The DNA for the CDR3 is TGTGCCTGGAGTCGATCCGGGGCTTTGTGGGGCTACACCTTC.

The genes are TRBV20-1 and TRBJ1-2; 12 positions agree with TRBD1. With V trimmed by 0 bases and J by 6 bases, 8 bases remained unmatched. Per germline, CDR1 DFQATT and CDR2 SNEGSKA (reference sequence). The CDR3 runs 16 residues. CDR3 sequence: CSARDASGQGAHGYTF. The DNA of the CDR3 is TGCAGTGCTAGAGATGCATCGGGACAGGGGGCTCATGGCTACACCTTC.

The V gene is TRBV7-2, the J gene TRBJ2-7, with D possibly matching TRBD2 (6 bases). Trimming took off 3 bases at V and 1 base at J, with 13 bases between the two ends. The CDR3 length is 15 residues. CDR1 is SGHTA, CDR2 FQGNSA, per germline. CDR3 nucleotide sequence: TGTGCCAGCAGCTTGTGGCTAGCGTCTTCCTACGAGCAGTACTTC. It yields the protein CASSLWLASSYEQYF.

The chain has TRBV27 and TRBJ2-3; the D gene is possibly TRBD2 (6 bases). Germline lookup yields CDR1 MNHEY and CDR2 SMNVEV (reference sequence). Between the trimmed V and J ends, which lost 5 bases and 5 bases, there was a span of 11 bases. The CDR3 is made up of 13 amino acids. CDR3 in amino acids: CASSGRTRDTQYF. Written as DNA, the CDR3 is TGTGCCAGCAGTGGGAGGACCCGAGATACGCAGTATTTT.

This clonotype is labeled as medium-sized. This chain connects TRBV4-1 to TRBJ2-5; 11 bases match TRBD2. Germline CDR1 and CDR2: MGHRA and YSYEKL. The V and J ends lost 2 bases and 5 bases, in that order; junction bases with no gene match: 10. The CDR3 totals 17 residues. The CDR3 here is CASSQTNPGLAAETQYF. The DNA of the CDR3 is TGCGCCAGCAGCCAAACTAATCCGGGACTAGCGGCGGAGACCCAGTACTTC.

The genes are TRBV25-1 and TRBJ2-7; no clear D gene. CDR3 length: 16 amino acids. V was trimmed by 4 bases and J by 4 bases, leaving 20 bases between them. Germline V gene lookup returns CDR1 MGHDK and CDR2 SYGVNS. The CDR3 reads CASSALSGVELYEQYF. The CDR3, as DNA: TGTGCCAGCAGTGCCCTCTCAGGTGTCGAATTATACGAGCAGTACTTC.

The V gene is TRBV10-3, the J gene TRBJ1-2; 7 bases fit TRBD1. Germline CDR1 is ENHRY and CDR2 is SYGVKD. Trimming removed 2 bases from V and 4 bases from J; junction bases left unmatched: 10. CDR3 length equals 16 residues. CDR3 in amino acids: CAISERQGSDPYGYTF. The CDR3 bases are TGTGCCATCAGTGAGAGACAGGGTTCAGATCCCTATGGCTACACCTTC.

This clonotype was seen more than once but under ten times. This chain connects TRBV7-2 to TRBJ2-7; 11 bases agree with TRBD2. CDR3 length: 15 residues. V dropped 5 bases and J dropped 4; count of bases not matched to a gene: 7. CDR1 and CDR2 from the germline V gene are SGHTA and FQGNSA. CDR3 loop: CASSIRASGRYEQYF. CDR3 DNA sequence: TGTGCCAGCAGCATAAGAGCTAGCGGGAGGTACGAGCAGTACTTC.

The gene calls are TRBV6-1 and TRBJ2-7, with D unclear. The germline V and J ends were trimmed by 6 bases and 3 bases, with 9 bases remaining between them. This CDR3 has 12 residues. Looked up from germline, CDR1 is MNHNS and CDR2 is SASEGT. The CDR3 sequence: CASSLVSYEQYF. The DNA of the CDR3 is TGTGCCAGCAGCCTAGTGAGCTACGAGCAGTACTTC.

This clonotype was seen a few times. The J gene is TRBJ1-2, the V gene TRBV20-1, with 7 positions matching TRBD1. Per germline, CDR1 DFQATT and CDR2 SNEGSKA (reference sequence). After removal of 3 bases from V and 7 bases from J, the junction contained 8 bases not matched to a gene. The CDR3 length is 13 residues. The CDR3 nucleotides are TGCAGTGCTAGTCTGGAGGGGGCGCGTGGCTACACCTTC. Translated, it gives CSASLEGARGYTF.

In this sample, this clonotype turned up a few times. The CDR3 spells CASSLALAGAYNEQFF. The CDR3 DNA reads TGTGCCAGCAGCTTAGCTCTTGCGGGAGCCTACAATGAGCAGTTCTTC. V and J are TRBV7-9 and TRBJ2-1; the match to TRBD2 covers 7 bases. Germline-derived CDR1 and CDR2 are SEHNR and FQNEAQ (reference sequence). Losses at the gene ends were 0 bases for V and 2 bases for J; bases not matched to a gene: 4. The CDR3 sequence is 16 residues long.

This clonotype was found a few times. The chain links TRBV20-1 to TRBJ2-3, with D tentatively TRBD1 (6 bases). Trimming pared 2 bases from V and 3 bases from J, leaving 24 bases between. CDR1 is DFQATT and CDR2 is SNEGSKA in the germline V gene (reference sequence). The CDR3 consists of 18 residues. CDR3 region: CSARHDEGYQRGTDTQYF. The CDR3 region has the DNA TGCAGTGCTAGACATGACGAGGGATATCAGAGGGGGACAGATACGCAGTATTTT.

The genes are TRBV6-2 or TRBV6-3 and TRBJ1-5; D gene uncertain. This CDR3 has 12 residues. Between the trimmed V and J ends, which lost 5 bases and 7 bases, there was a span of 9 bases. Germline V gene data show CDR1 as MNHEY and CDR2 as SVGEGT. In DNA, the CDR3 is TGTGCCAGCAGTCCACGCGAACAGCCCCAGCATTTT. Its protein is CASSPREQPQHF.

With regard to this clonotype: The conserved phenylalanine or tryptophan normally closing the CDR3 is absent here, so this likely arose from a read error. V and J are TRBV20-1 and TRBJ1-6; weak D call: TRBD1 (6 bases). V was trimmed by 6 bases and J by 7 bases, leaving 22 bases between them. The CDR3 extends over 16 amino acids. Germline CDR1 DFQATT, CDR2 SNEGSKA (reference sequence). CDR3 sequence: CSAADGGGASNSPLHL. CDR3 bases: TGCAGTGCCGCAGACGGGGGGGGCGCGAGCAATTCACCCCTCCACCTT.

This clonotype occurred a few times. The chain recombines TRBV7-2 with TRBJ2-3; TRBD2 aligns across 10 bases. The CDR3 is made up of 18 amino acids. Trimming cost V 5 bases and J 6 bases; bases outside gene matches: 17. Germline CDR1 and CDR2: SGHTA and FQGNSA. The CDR3 DNA follows: TGTGCCAGCAGCGGAAATCCCGGGGGGGGACTAGCGCTGGATACGCAGTATTTT. Its protein is CASSGNPGGGLALDTQYF.

The chain recombines TRBV20-1 with TRBJ2-7, with a possible D match to TRBD2 (5 bases). Germline CDR1 DFQATT, CDR2 SNEGSKA (reference sequence). The CDR3 runs 14 residues. Trimming took off 4 bases at V and 2 bases at J, with 15 bases between the two ends. DNA for the CDR3: TGCAGTGCTAAGGGAGACCGACCAACCTACGAGCAGTACTTC. This sequence encodes CSAKGDRPTYEQYF.

V and J are TRBV15 and TRBJ1-5, with no clear D. The CDR3 totals 21 residues. Germline CDR1 and CDR2: LNHNV and YYDKDF (reference sequence). Between the trimmed V and J ends, which lost 0 bases and 0 bases, there was a span of 24 bases. CDR3 sequence (DNA): TGTGCCACCAGCAGAGACCTCCTTACATGGAGCCAAGGTTATAGCAATCAGCCCCAGCATTTT. This gives the protein CATSRDLLTWSQGYSNQPQHF.

The rearrangement joins TRBV15 to TRBJ1-1; D uncertain. V dropped 0 bases and J dropped 3 bases, with 8 bases sitting between them. Looked up from germline, CDR1 is LNHNV and CDR2 is YYDKDF (reference sequence). The CDR3 length is 14 residues. The chain's CDR3 is CATSRDKGHTEAFF. Here the CDR3 DNA reads TGTGCCACCAGCAGAGATAAGGGTCACACTGAAGCTTTCTTT.

As regards this clonotype: An end of the junction differs from the germline gene, which may be a read error. The chain joins TRBV20-1 to TRBJ1-2; TRBD1 might be the D (5 bases). Germline V gives CDR1 DFQATT, CDR2 SNEGSKA (reference sequence). This CDR3 contains 14 residues. CDR3 bases: TGCAGTGCTAGAGTGACAGAAATCTTCTATGGCCACACCTTC. Residues: CSARVTEIFYGHTF.

A single count supports this clonotype. The chain joins TRBV7-9 to TRBJ1-2; TRBD1 might be the D (5 bases). Trimming took 1 base from V and 2 from J, leaving 8 bases between them. CDR3 length: 14 residues. In germline, CDR1 is SEHNR, CDR2 FQNEAQ (reference sequence). The CDR3 here is CASSLVSGNYGYTF. The CDR3 DNA reads TGTGCCAGCAGCTTAGTGTCAGGGAACTATGGCTACACCTTC. The full variable domain, in which reference TRBV7-9 and TRBJ1-2 provide the parts outside the CDR3, is DTGVSQNPRHKITKRGQNVTFRCDPISEHNRLYWYRQTLGQGPEFLTYFQNEAQLEKSRLLSDRFSAERPKGSFSTLEIQRTEQGDSAMYLCASSLVSGNYGYTFGSGTRLTVV.

V usage is TRBV7-2 and J usage is TRBJ2-2; no firm D call. This CDR3 spans 12 amino acids. Germline lookup yields CDR1 SGHTA and CDR2 FQGNSA. Trimming stripped 5 bases from V and 7 bases from J, with 8 bases between. The CDR3 spells CASSPWGGELFF. DNA for the CDR3: TGTGCCAGCAGCCCCTGGGGCGGGGAGCTGTTTTTT.

The CDR3, as DNA: TGTGCCAGCAGCCGGGCACTTAGCGGGAGGGTTGCAGATACGCAGTATTTT. Translation gives CASSRALSGRVADTQYF. This chain connects TRBV4-2 to TRBJ2-3; 11 bases are shared with TRBD2. Unmatched junction bases numbered 10, after V lost 4 bases and J lost 4 bases. From germline, CDR1 is LGHNA and CDR2 YNFKEQ. The CDR3 consists of 17 residues.

This sequence joins TRBV20-1 and TRBJ2-3; 9 bases align to TRBD2. CDR1 is DFQATT, CDR2 SNEGSKA, per germline (reference sequence). V was clipped by 2 bases and J by 2 bases; unmatched bases: 8. This CDR3 comprises 16 residues. The CDR3 region is CSARMRRGGNTDTQYF. Here the CDR3 DNA reads TGCAGTGCTAGAATGCGGCGGGGGGGAAACACAGATACGCAGTATTTT.

This clonotype has only one observation. The chain employs TRBV20-1 and TRBJ2-5; a possible D gene is TRBD1 (5 bases). Between the trimmed V and J ends, which lost 4 bases and 0 bases, there was a span of 6 bases. The germline gives CDR1 DFQATT, CDR2 SNEGSKA (reference sequence). There are 12 residues in the CDR3. CDR3 sequence: CSATTDQETQYF. CDR3 nucleotides: TGCAGTGCTACGACAGACCAAGAGACCCAGTACTTC.

The V call is TRBV20-1, the J call TRBJ2-7, with 13 bases that match TRBD2. With V trimmed by 6 bases and J by 2 bases, 10 bases remained unmatched. Per the germline V gene, CDR1 is DFQATT and CDR2 is SNEGSKA (reference sequence). The CDR3 spans 16 residues. The CDR3 region is CSAARTGTSGTYEQYF. DNA for the CDR3: TGCAGTGCAGCCCGAACCGGGACTAGCGGGACCTACGAGCAGTACTTC.